This is a list of T cell receptor beta chains from one sample in a study of blood T cell repertoires in COVID-19. Data came from immunoSEQ multiplex PCR; TCRdb stores just in-frame clones and leaves some out. The sample carries 350,000 or so clones, approximately 82% recorded once. Input material: peripheral blood. These receptors were taken from a man aged 30 to 39 with active or convalescent COVID-19. Both conserved end residues are part of each CDR3.

j_gene | v_gene | CDR3aa
TRBJ2-3 | TRBV2 | CASGTSGWADTQYF
TRBJ2-3 | TRBV28 | CASSQGGSTDTQYF
TRBJ2-3 | TRBV7-9 | CASSLEGAFGDTQYF
TRBJ1-1 | TRBV19 | CASSIDTVGEAFF
TRBJ2-1 | TRBV6-1 | CASSERRQGAYNEQFF
TRBJ2-7 | TRBV7-2 | CASSLSGSEQYF
TRBJ1-1 | TRBV11-2 | CASSLAAGRGTEAFF
TRBJ2-2 | TRBV5-4 | CASSSTGTGSTGELFF
TRBJ2-3 | TRBV5-1 | CASSFRDREADTQYF
TRBJ1-2 | TRBV28 | CASSLWGGQGYGYTF
TRBJ1-2 | TRBV4-3 | CASSQDIGGTDYGYTF
TRBJ2-3 | TRBV11-2 | CASSAPWGTCGTDTQYF
TRBJ1-1 | TRBV5-1 | CASSLGGWGDTEAFF
TRBJ1-4 | TRBV7-2 | CASSLAPETDRTNEKLFF
TRBJ1-3 | TRBV6-2/TRBV6-3 | CASSPQGEFGNTIYF
TRBJ1-6 | TRBV19 | CASSIVGQGATPLHF
TRBJ1-1 | TRBV29-1 | CSVSRGLGTEAFF
TRBJ1-6 | TRBV6-5 | CASSPRSVSPLHF
TRBJ2-3 | TRBV29-1 | CSVVTRTSGNTDTQYF
TRBJ2-7 | TRBV9 | CASSVGAGETYEQYF
TRBJ2-6 | TRBV21-1 | CASSGLSTFSGANVLTF
TRBJ2-7 | TRBV28 | CASQGTAPHYEQYF
TRBJ1-2 | TRBV2 | CASSEQASYGYTF
TRBJ2-1 | TRBV3-1/TRBV3-2 | CASSQDRDSWGYNEQFF
TRBJ2-7 | TRBV9 | CASSVAGGIYEQYF
TRBJ1-4 | TRBV3-1/TRBV3-2 | CASSQLTGEKLFF
TRBJ2-2 | TRBV5-1 | CASTYTGELFF
TRBJ2-3 | TRBV3-1/TRBV3-2 | CASSSQRGAGTDTQYF
TRBJ2-3 | TRBV7-2 | CASSLPRGGALDTQYF
TRBJ1-1 | TRBV30 | CAWGSGEENTEAFF
TRBJ1-2 | TRBV6-2/TRBV6-3 | CASSSTKLTGTHGYTF
TRBJ2-1 | TRBV6-6 | CASSRAPGLAGGLFLLAYNEQFF
TRBJ1-2 | TRBV27 | CASSFLGTGLGYGYTF
TRBJ2-7 | TRBV4-3 | CASSQDLAGDYEQYF
TRBJ2-3 | TRBV10-3 | CAISESLAGGDTQYF
TRBJ1-4 | TRBV2 | CATGGKWHEKLFF
TRBJ2-7 | TRBV27 | CASSRGMLYEQYF
TRBJ2-7 | TRBV11-2 | CASSPGGLAYEQYF
TRBJ1-1 | TRBV6-5 | CASSYRDRNTEAFF
TRBJ1-2 | TRBV11-2 | CASSRGGGAYGYTF
TRBJ2-2 | TRBV24-1 | CATSDFGTLNTGELFF
TRBJ2-5 | TRBV7-2 | CASSLKGGILVETQYF
TRBJ2-2 | TRBV9 | CASSVKGLPYTGELFF
TRBJ2-3 | TRBV15 | CATSSGTGGAGDTQYF
TRBJ2-5 | TRBV5-4 | CASNSGGAREETQYF
TRBJ2-5 | TRBV7-2 | CASSLEGIAGGPETQYF
TRBJ2-3 | TRBV9 | CASSAQVREDTQYF
TRBJ1-1 | TRBV6-2/TRBV6-3 | CASSQHRGRTEAFF
TRBJ2-3 | TRBV27 | CASREQGTDTQYF